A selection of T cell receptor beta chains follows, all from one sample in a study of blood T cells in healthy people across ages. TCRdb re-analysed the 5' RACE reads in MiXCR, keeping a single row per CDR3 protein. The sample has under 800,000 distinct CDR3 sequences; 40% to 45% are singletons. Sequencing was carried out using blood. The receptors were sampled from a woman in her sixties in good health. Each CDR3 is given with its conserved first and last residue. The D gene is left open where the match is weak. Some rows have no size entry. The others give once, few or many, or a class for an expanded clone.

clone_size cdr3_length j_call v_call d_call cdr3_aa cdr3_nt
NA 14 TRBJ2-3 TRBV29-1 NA CSVVPAALTDTQYF TGCAGCGTTGTTCCAGCAGCCCTCACGGATACGCAGTATTTT
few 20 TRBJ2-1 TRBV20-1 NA CSARDLLLNGTKSSYNEQFF TGCAGTGCTAGGGATTTGTTACTAAACGGGACCAAGAGCTCCTACAATGAGCAGTTCTTC
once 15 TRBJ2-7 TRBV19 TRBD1 CASSTPGQEPYEQYF TGTGCCAGTAGTACCCCGGGACAGGAGCCCTACGAGCAGTACTTC
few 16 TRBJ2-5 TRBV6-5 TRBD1 CASSFARTGRQETQYF TGTGCCAGCAGTTTCGCTCGGACAGGGAGACAAGAGACCCAGTACTTC
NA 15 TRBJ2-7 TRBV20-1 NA CSASDREGHSYEQYF TGCAGTGCTAGTGACCGCGAGGGACACTCCTACGAGCAGTACTTC
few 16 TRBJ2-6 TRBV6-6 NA CASSRTEIGGANVLTF TGTGCCAGCAGCCGGACCGAAATTGGAGGGGCCAACGTCCTGACTTTC
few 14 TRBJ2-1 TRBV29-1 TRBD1 CSVEWDRGYNEQFF TGCAGCGTTGAGTGGGACAGGGGCTACAATGAGCAGTTCTTC
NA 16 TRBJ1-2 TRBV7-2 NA CASSLAGTIANYGYTF TGTGCCAGCAGCTTAGCAGGGACGATAGCTAACTATGGCTACACCTTC
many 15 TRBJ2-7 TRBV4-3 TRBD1 CASSQDRQGHYEQYF TGCGCCAGCAGCCAAGATCGACAGGGACACTACGAGCAGTACTTC
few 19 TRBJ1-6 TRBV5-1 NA CASSSGKYQLGSYNSPLHF TGCGCCAGCAGCTCCGGGAAATACCAACTCGGGTCCTATAATTCACCCCTCCACTTT
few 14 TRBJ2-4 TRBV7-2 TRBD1 CASSLSGGGNIQYF TGTGCCAGCAGCCTTTCAGGGGGCGGTAACATTCAGTACTTC
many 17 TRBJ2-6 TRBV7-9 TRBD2 CASSYSGGTSGANVLTF TGTGCCAGCAGCTATAGCGGGGGGACCTCTGGGGCCAACGTCCTGACTTTC
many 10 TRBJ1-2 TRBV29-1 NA CSVEWGDNTF TGCAGCGTTGAATGGGGAGACAACACCTTC
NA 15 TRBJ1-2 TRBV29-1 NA CSVEEMRAGASGYTF TGCAGCGTTGAAGAAATGAGAGCAGGGGCGTCGGGCTACACCTTC
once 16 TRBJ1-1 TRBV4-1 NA CASSQEVQGSNTEAFF TGCGCCAGCAGCCAAGAGGTCCAGGGGTCGAACACTGAAGCTTTCTTT
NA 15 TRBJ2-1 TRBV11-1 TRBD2 CASSRKGLAYNEQFF TGTGCCAGCAGCCGAAAGGGACTAGCCTACAATGAGCAGTTCTTC
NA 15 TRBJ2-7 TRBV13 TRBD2 CASSLGRLAGTKQYF TGTGCCAGCAGCTTAGGGAGGCTAGCGGGGACCAAGCAGTACTTC
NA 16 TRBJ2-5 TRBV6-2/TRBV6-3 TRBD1 CASSYQPGQGAGEQYF TGTGCCAGCAGTTACCAACCGGGACAGGGGGCGGGAGAGCAGTACTTC
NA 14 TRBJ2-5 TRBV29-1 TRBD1 CSVARTGGAKTQYF TGCAGCGTCGCCAGGACAGGGGGCGCGAAGACCCAGTACTTC
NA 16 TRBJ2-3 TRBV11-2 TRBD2 CASSPNSGRGTDTQYF TGTGCCAGCAGCCCCAATAGCGGGAGAGGCACAGATACGCAGTATTTT
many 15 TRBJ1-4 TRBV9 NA CASSVGDSGGEKLFF TGTGCCAGCAGCGTAGGCGACAGCGGCGGTGAAAAACTGTTTTTT
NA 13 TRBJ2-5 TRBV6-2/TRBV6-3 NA CASSGSGPETQYF TGTGCCAGCAGCGGAAGCGGCCCCGAGACCCAGTACTTC
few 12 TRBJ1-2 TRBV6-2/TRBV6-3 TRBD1 CASGDRNYGYTF TGTGCCAGCGGGGACAGAAACTATGGCTACACCTTC
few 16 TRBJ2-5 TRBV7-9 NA CASSPIQRAGLETQYF TGTGCCAGCAGCCCAATACAACGGGCAGGTCTAGAGACCCAGTACTTC
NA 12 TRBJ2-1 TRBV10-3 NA CAISDGDNEQFF TGTGCCATCAGTGATGGGGATAATGAGCAGTTCTTC
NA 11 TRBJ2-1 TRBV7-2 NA CASGLREEQFF TGTGCCAGCGGCTTAAGGGAGGAGCAGTTCTTC
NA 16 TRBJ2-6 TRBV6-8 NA CASSYSGGAGANVLTF TGTGCCAGCAGTTACTCCGGGGGTGCTGGGGCCAACGTCCTGACTTTC
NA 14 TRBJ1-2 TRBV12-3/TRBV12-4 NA CASSLRGQSYGYTF TGTGCCAGCAGTTTAAGAGGACAGAGCTATGGCTACACCTTC
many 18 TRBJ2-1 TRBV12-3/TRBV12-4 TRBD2 CASSPGLAGGLSYNEQFF TGTGCCAGCAGTCCTGGACTAGCGGGGGGCCTCTCCTACAATGAGCAGTTCTTC
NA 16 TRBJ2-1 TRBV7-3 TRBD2 CASSSILAGTYDEQFF TGTGCCAGCAGCTCCATTCTAGCGGGGACTTACGATGAGCAGTTCTTC
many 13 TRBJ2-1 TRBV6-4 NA CASSQGPGNEQFF TGTGCCAGCAGCCAAGGTCCGGGCAATGAGCAGTTCTTC
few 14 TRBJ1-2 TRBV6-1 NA CASSETLVKGGYTF TGTGCCAGCAGTGAAACTTTGGTAAAGGGTGGCTACACCTTC
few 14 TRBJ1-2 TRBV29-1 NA CSVDGPSGSYGYTF TGCAGCGTTGATGGCCCCTCAGGTAGCTATGGCTACACCTTC
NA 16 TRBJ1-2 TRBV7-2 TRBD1 CASSLDRGQGAGGYTF TGTGCCAGCAGCTTAGATCGGGGACAGGGGGCTGGTGGCTACACCTTC
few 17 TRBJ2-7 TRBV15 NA CATSRDSGSGGFYEQYF TGTGCCACCAGCAGAGATAGCGGGTCAGGGGGCTTCTACGAGCAGTACTTC
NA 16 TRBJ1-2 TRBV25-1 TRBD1 CASSEWGGGANYGYTF TGTGCCAGCAGTGAATGGGGAGGGGGCGCAAACTATGGCTACACCTTC
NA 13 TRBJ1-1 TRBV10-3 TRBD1 CAIRLTGDTEAFF TGTGCCATCAGACTTACAGGGGACACTGAAGCTTTCTTT
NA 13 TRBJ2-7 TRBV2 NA CATLRTDLYEQYF TGTGCCACCTTAAGGACAGATCTCTACGAGCAGTACTTC
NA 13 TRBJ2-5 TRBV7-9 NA CASSGRRIETQYF TGTGCCAGCAGCGGACGGAGAATAGAGACCCAGTACTTC
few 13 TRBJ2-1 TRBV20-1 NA CSARGRVNQEQFF TGCAGTGCTAGAGGAAGGGTGAACCAGGAGCAGTTCTTC
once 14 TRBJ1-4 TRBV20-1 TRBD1 CSARRQGIEEKLFF TGCAGTGCTAGACGACAGGGGATTGAAGAAAAACTGTTTTTT
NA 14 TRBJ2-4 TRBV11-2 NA CASSFGAGKNIQYF TGTGCCAGCAGCTTTGGGGCAGGGAAAAACATTCAGTACTTC
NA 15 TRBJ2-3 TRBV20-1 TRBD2 CSTILAGGVRDTQYF TGCAGTACCATTCTAGCGGGGGGAGTTAGAGATACGCAGTATTTT
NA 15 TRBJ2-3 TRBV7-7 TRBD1 CASSSHRGSTDTQYF TGTGCTAGCAGCTCGCACAGGGGTTCCACAGATACGCAGTATTTT
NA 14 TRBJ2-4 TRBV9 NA CASSVQGSGNIQYF TGTGCCAGCAGCGTTCAGGGGTCGGGAAACATTCAGTACTTC